This T cell receptor (beta chain) was recovered during a study of T cells in Graves' hyperthyroidism and ophthalmopathy. Trimming pared 8 bases from V and 5 bases from J, leaving 16 bases between. Germline values: CDR1 DFQATT, CDR2 SNEGSKA (reference sequence). The CDR3 spans 12 residues. Amplification yielded TCR beta CDR3 regions, with RNA transcripts as the source. With the HTBI primer set, the TCR CDR3 went through a first round of RT-PCR. TCRdb recomputed calls from the multiplex PCR reads with MiXCR, one row per CDR3 protein. The table includes a few hundred thousand distinct CDR3 sequences, 46% detected once.

The sequence was obtained from a young woman with Graves' hyperthyroidism. Sequenced sample: peripheral blood or thyroid tissue (not recorded which). The chain couples TRBV20-1 to TRBJ2-7; maybe TRBD1 (6 bases). The CDR3 sequence: CSLLGALDEQYF. DNA of the CDR3: TGCAGTTTATTGGGGGCCTTGGACGAGCAGTACTTC.